This note documents a single T cell receptor (beta chain) sequence. This entry is derived from a study of blood T cell repertoires in COVID-19. Study details: COVID-19 samples, acute and convalescent, were from the United States, Italy and Spain. Sample material is recorded as cDNA or gDNA derived from T cells, B-cell-depleted T cells, or PBMCs.

Original data processing: Amplification of reference gene primers provided the estimated nucleated cell counts. Using immunoSEQ multiplex PCR, the repertoire was profiled, and TCRdb retains in-frame clones only, with some absent. V and J calls and clone size follow that table, whereas D and trimming were derived from the DNA. The sample records 50,000 or so clones, roughly 93% being singletons. Enrollment of patients from Seattle took place during active infection, with longitudinal follow-up. The V gene end was trimmed by 4 bases and the J gene end by 3 bases; junction bases not matched to a gene: 3. The CDR3 covers 14 residues. The germline CDR1 and CDR2 sequences are SEHNR and FQNEAQ (reference sequence).

The material sequenced was peripheral blood. The rearrangement links TRBV7-9 to TRBJ1-1, with 9 bases that match TRBD1. This TCR was sampled from a man aged 55 to 70 with COVID-19, enrolled during active disease. Here the CDR3 reads CASSSWTGDTEAFF. DNA for the CDR3: TGTGCCAGCAGCTCCTGGACAGGGGACACTGAAGCTTTCTTT.